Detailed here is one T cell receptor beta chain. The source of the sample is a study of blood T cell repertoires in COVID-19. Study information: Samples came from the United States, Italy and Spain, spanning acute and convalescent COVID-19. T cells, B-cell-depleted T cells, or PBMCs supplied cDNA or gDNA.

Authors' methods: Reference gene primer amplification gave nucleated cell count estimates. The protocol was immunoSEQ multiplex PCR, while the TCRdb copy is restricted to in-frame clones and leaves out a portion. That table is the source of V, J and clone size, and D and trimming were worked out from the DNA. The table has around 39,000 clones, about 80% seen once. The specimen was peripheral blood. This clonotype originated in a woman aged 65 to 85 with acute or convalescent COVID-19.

CDR3 loop: CASSVQTSGGSSYNEQFF. The CDR3 DNA is TGTGCCAGCAGCGTTCAAACTAGCGGGGGCTCGTCCTACAATGAGCAGTTCTTC. The chain links TRBV9 to TRBJ2-1; 11 bases are a match to TRBD2. The CDR3 totals 18 residues. V lost 2 bases, J lost 1 base, and 8 bases stayed unmatched. Germline V gene data show CDR1 as SGDLS and CDR2 as YYNGEE.